This T cell receptor (beta chain) was sequenced for a study of cytomegalovirus exposure and HLA in healthy donors. Amplification used 60 Vbeta primers and 13 Jbeta primers. Method: immunoSEQ multiplex PCR; TCRdb's copy keeps in-frame clones and lacks some. The table has about 170,000 clones, about four fifths seen once; the top ten hold around 4.7%. A remark on this clone: Its antigen remains unknown.

This CDR3 comprises 13 residues. Germline V CDR1 and CDR2: SNHLY, FYNNEI. With 7 bases clipped from V and 4 bases from J, the junction kept 7 bases outside the gene matches. Study-level points and caveats: Researchers left out some V segments, among them TRBV6-2 and TRBV6-3, as indistinguishable.

This receptor was identified in a woman under 30 in good health and CMV-seropositive. The specimen was PBMCs. The V call is TRBV2, the J call TRBJ2-7; 7 bases line up with TRBD1. The CDR3 DNA reads TGTGCCAGCACTCGGGACAGTTTATACGAGCAGTACTTC. Translating gives CASTRDSLYEQYF.